The following is a T cell receptor beta chain sequence with its context. Its cognate antigen is unknown. TCRdb keeps only in-frame clones here, not all; method: immunoSEQ multiplex PCR. The repertoire has tens of thousands of clones, approximately 77% of them found once; the top ten carry approximately 0.98%. The data originate from a study of T cells in narcolepsy. Across the whole study: Healthy controls were enrolled alongside patients with narcolepsy type 1 or type 2.

Study findings and constraints: Same-patient CSF and blood CD4+ T cell clonotypes included HCRT-specific and TRIB2-specific autoreactive ones. Autoreactive clonotypes reportedly recurred in blood of same and different patients, not controls. Autoreactive clone sequences were missing from some blood memory CD4+ repertoires.

The CDR3 spans 11 residues. CDR1 and CDR2 (germline): SGHTA, FQGNSA. V dropped 5 bases and J dropped 4 bases, with 5 bases sitting between them. The chain links TRBV7-2 to TRBJ2-5; D gene uncertain. Sequenced input: memory (CD45RA-) CD4+ T cells from blood. The source is a human donor in good health. The CDR3 region is CASSAIETQYF. In DNA form, the CDR3 reads TGTGCCAGCAGCGCCATAGAGACCCAGTACTTC.